These 11 T cell receptor beta chains share one sample of origin, sequenced in a study of blood T cell repertoires in COVID-19. The protocol was immunoSEQ multiplex PCR, while the TCRdb copy is restricted to in-frame clones and leaves out a portion. Counted here are fewer than 300,000 clones, less than 85% occurring once; the ten biggest clones make up around 2.5%. Sequencing input: peripheral blood. These receptors were collected from a woman in her seventies with active or convalescent COVID-19.

The chain links TRBV27 to TRBJ1-6; weak D call: TRBD1 (5 bases). CDR3 length: 18 amino acids. Deletions cut 4 bases from V and 0 bases from J, with 16 bases between. Germline V gene data show CDR1 as MNHEY and CDR2 as SMNVEV (reference sequence). The CDR3 nucleotides read TGTGCCAGCAGTTACCTCGGGACTCCGAGCTCCTATAATTCACCCCTCCACTTT. Its translation is CASSYLGTPSSYNSPLHF.

This chain connects TRBV10-3 to TRBJ1-6; 9 bases are a match to TRBD1. With V trimmed by 3 bases and J by 7 bases, 10 bases remained unmatched. CDR1 is ENHRY and CDR2 is SYGVKD in the germline V gene. CDR3 length equals 17 residues. CDR3 nucleotides: TGTGCCATCAGTGACTCACCCGGGACAGGGAGGAATTCACCCCTCCACTTT. It yields the protein CAISDSPGTGRNSPLHF.

The chain recombines TRBV5-4 with TRBJ1-1; unclear D gene. CDR3 length: 14 amino acids. Trimming took off 2 bases at V and 2 bases at J, with 10 bases between the two ends. Germline CDR1 SGHNT, CDR2 YYREEE (reference sequence). The CDR3 region has the DNA TGTGCCAGCAGCTTAGGTTTAGCCAACACTGAAGCTTTCTTT. It translates to CASSLGLANTEAFF.

The chain couples TRBV28 to TRBJ2-7, with 9 bases identical to TRBD1. Germline V gives CDR1 MDHEN, CDR2 SYDVKM. The ends lost 7 bases at V and 2 bases at J; junction bases unmatched: 6. The CDR3 has 14 amino acids. CDR3 DNA sequence: TGTGCCAGCAACTCGGGACAGGGAGCCTACGAGCAGTACTTC. It is translated as CASNSGQGAYEQYF.

This clone appeared a single time. V usage is TRBV5-1 and J usage is TRBJ2-7, with D tentatively TRBD1 (6 bases). This CDR3 is built from 14 residues. Germline-derived CDR1 and CDR2 are SGHRS and YFSETQ. The V gene lost 4 bases and the J gene lost 2 bases, with 13 bases spanning the gap. CDR3 amino acids: CASSQTGETYEQYF. DNA of the CDR3: TGCGCCAGCAGCCAGACAGGAGAAACCTACGAGCAGTACTTC.

The J gene is TRBJ2-7, the V gene TRBV6-1, with 11 bases lining up with TRBD2. The CDR3 runs to 17 residues. Germline V lookup: CDR1 MNHNS, CDR2 SASEGT. V dropped 0 bases and J dropped 0; count of bases not matched to a gene: 4. The CDR3 coding sequence is TGTGCCAGCAGTGAAGCGCTAACTAGCGGGAGCTCCTACGAGCAGTACTTC. Its translation: CASSEALTSGSSYEQYF.

The chain combines TRBV6-5 with TRBJ2-7; maybe TRBD2 (6 bases). The CDR3 covers 14 residues. The V gene lost 5 bases and the J gene lost 0 bases, with 11 bases spanning the gap. In germline, CDR1 is MNHEY, CDR2 SVGAGI. CDR3 nucleotides: TGTGCCAGCAGTCCGGGACTTATCTCCTACGAGCAGTACTTC. Translating it yields CASSPGLISYEQYF.

The chain has TRBV29-1 and TRBJ1-1; a possible D gene is TRBD1 (5 bases). Germline-derived CDR1 and CDR2 are SQVTM and ANQGSEA. The V end lost 5 bases, the J end lost 4 bases, and 14 bases lay between the germline ends. CDR3 length equals 13 residues. The CDR3 reads CSVWGTGGTEAFF. CDR3 coding DNA: TGCAGCGTTTGGGGAACAGGTGGCACTGAAGCTTTCTTT.

The chain links TRBV18 to TRBJ2-2; possibly TRBD2 for D (5 bases). In germline, CDR1 is KGHSH, CDR2 LQKENI. V was pared by 3 bases and J by 4 bases, with 9 bases between. This CDR3 comprises 14 residues. CDR3 nucleotides: TGTGCCAGCTCACCGGAGGTGAGCACCGGGGAGCTGTTTTTT. Protein: CASSPEVSTGELFF.

CDR3 DNA sequence: TGTGCCAGCAGAGACAGGGGACAAGCTTTCTTT. Translated, it gives CASRDRGQAFF. The chain links TRBV2 to TRBJ1-1, with TRBD1 matching 8 bases. Per germline, CDR1 SNHLY and CDR2 FYNNEI. V was pared by 6 bases and J by 9 bases, with 3 bases of the junction left unmatched. The CDR3 spans 11 residues.

This chain joins TRBV18 and TRBJ2-2; 10 bases map to TRBD2. The length of the CDR3 is 15 residues. Per the germline V gene, CDR1 is KGHSH and CDR2 is LQKENI. Trimming took 3 bases from V and 4 from J; bases not matched to a gene: 2. The CDR3 coding sequence is TGTGCCAGCTCACCCACTAGCGGGACCACCGGGGAGCTGTTTTTT. Protein product: CASSPTSGTTGELFF. Supplemented by reference TRBV18 and TRBJ2-2, the full variable domain reads NAGVMQNPRHLVRRRGQEARLRCSPMKGHSHVYWYRQLPEEGLKFMVYLQKENIIDESGMPKERFSAEFPKEGPSILRIQQVVRGDSAAYFCASSPTSGTTGELFFGEGSRLTVL.